The 8 T cell receptor beta chains below were found in one sample sequenced in a study of human thymus T cells. Thymic material originated from resections removed in the course of corrective heart surgery. Clones were read by immunoSEQ multiplex PCR, and TCRdb kept only the in-frame ones, dropping some. The sample records 75,000 to 90,000 clones, roughly 97% being singletons. Source material: thymus tissue. Every receptor here comes from a boy under two years old with a congenital heart defect but otherwise immunologically healthy.

The genes are TRBV30 and TRBJ1-2; D possibly corresponds to TRBD1 (5 bases). The ends were cut back, 3 bases at V and 1 base at J, with 18 bases in the middle. Germline V gene lookup returns CDR1 GTSNPN and CDR2 SVGIG (reference sequence). This CDR3 contains 16 residues. The CDR3 spells CAWRGGARHHNYGYTF. For the CDR3, the DNA is TGTGCCTGGAGGGGGGGTGCGAGGCACCATAACTATGGCTACACCTTC.

The V call is TRBV11-3, the J call TRBJ2-1; TRBD2 agrees at 8 bases. V gave up 5 bases and J gave up 4 bases; unmatched junction bases: 10. This CDR3 has 16 amino acids. Germline lookup yields CDR1 SGHNT and CDR2 YENEEA. The chain's CDR3 is CASSRLGGVIYNEQFF. The CDR3 nucleotides are TGTGCCAGCAGCAGACTCGGGGGGGTTATTTACAATGAGCAGTTCTTC.

V and J are TRBV7-9 and TRBJ2-7, with D perhaps TRBD1 or TRBD2 (5 bases each). Germline V gene lookup returns CDR1 SEHNR and CDR2 FQNEAQ (reference sequence). Deletions cut 3 bases from V and 4 bases from J, with 13 bases between. The CDR3 runs to 14 residues. The CDR3 sequence: CASSFGTEQYEQYF. The CDR3 DNA reads TGTGCCAGCAGCTTTGGGACGGAACAATACGAGCAGTACTTC.

V usage is TRBV7-3 and J usage is TRBJ2-1; possibly TRBD1 for D (6 bases). V lost 3 bases, J lost 1 base, and 10 bases lay in between. The V gene's germline CDR1 is SGHTA and CDR2 FQGTGA. This CDR3 region has 15 residues. The CDR3 region has the DNA TGTGCCAGCAGCTTTGCAGGGGTTTCCTACAATGAGCAGTTCTTC. This codes for CASSFAGVSYNEQFF.

The J gene is TRBJ2-5, the V gene TRBV9, with 7 positions matching TRBD2. The CDR3 has 16 residues. CDR1 is SGDLS and CDR2 is YYNGEE in the germline V gene. V lost 4 bases, J lost 3 bases, and 12 bases stayed unmatched. As DNA, the CDR3 is TGTGCCAGCAGCTTTCCTCCCAAGCGGGGTAAAGAGACCCAGTACTTC. Encoded protein: CASSFPPKRGKETQYF.

V and J are TRBV28 and TRBJ2-1; tentatively, D is TRBD2 (6 bases). This CDR3 has 19 residues. V shed 6 bases and J shed 8 bases, with 32 bases lying between them. Germline CDR1 is MDHEN and CDR2 is SYDVKM. The DNA for the CDR3 is TGTGCCAGCAGGTTAACCCCTTGGGCTCAGACGGGAGTCCCCGATGAGCAGTTCTTC. This codes for CASRLTPWAQTGVPDEQFF.

The chain has TRBV5-6 and TRBJ1-6; D unclear. This CDR3 is 15 amino acids long. The V gene's germline CDR1 is SGHDT and CDR2 YYEEEE. The V and J ends lost 0 bases and 0 bases respectively, with 4 bases between them. The CDR3 nucleotides read TGTGCCAGCAGCTTGGAGAGCTCCTATAATTCACCCCTCCACTTT. Protein sequence: CASSLESSYNSPLHF. Variable domain in full (rest from reference TRBV5-6 and TRBJ1-6): DAGVTQSPTHLIKTRGQQVTLRCSPKSGHDTVSWYQQALGQGPQFIFQYYEEEERQRGNFPDRFSGHQFPNYSSELNVNALLLGDSALYLCASSLESSYNSPLHFGNGTRLTVT.

This chain joins TRBV28 and TRBJ2-7; 7 bases agree with TRBD2. Losses at the gene ends were 3 bases for V and 6 bases for J; bases not matched to a gene: 2. The germline V gene has CDR1 MDHEN and CDR2 SYDVKM. The CDR3 runs 12 residues. The CDR3 here is CASSLRGTEQYF. CDR3 coding DNA: TGTGCCAGCAGTTTGCGGGGGACCGAGCAGTACTTC.